The 6 T cell receptor beta chains in this list originate from one sample, sequenced in a study of shared clonotypes between healthy human individuals. Clones were read by immunoSEQ multiplex PCR, and TCRdb kept only the in-frame ones, dropping some. This sample carries a few million clones, more than 80% of them seen once, and the ten largest clones take around 0.4%. Sequenced input: naive CD4+ T cells from PBMCs. Specified subset: CD45RA+ positively selected. These receptors were taken from a man aged 18 to 30 in good health. Some clones in this sample may be carry-over from other donors' samples.

This clone was observed once. The chain's CDR3 is CASSITSGFRSETQYF. As DNA, the CDR3 is TGTGCCAGCAGCATTACTAGCGGGTTTCGATCGGAGACCCAGTACTTC. V is TRBV7-2 and J is TRBJ2-5; TRBD2 agrees at 9 bases. The ends lost 5 bases at V and 5 bases at J; junction bases unmatched: 12. The CDR3 runs 16 residues. Germline CDR1 reads SGHTA; CDR2 reads FQGNSA. The entire variable domain, with the rest obtained from reference TRBV7-2 and TRBJ2-5, is as follows: GAGVSQSPSNKVTEKGKDVELRCDPISGHTALYWYRQSLGQGLEFLIYFQGNSAPDKSGLPSDRFSAERTGGSVSTLTIQRTQQEDSAVYLCASSITSGFRSETQYFGPGTRLLVL.

V gene TRBV5-1 combines with J gene TRBJ2-5; TRBD2 is a possible D gene (6 bases). The ends were cut back, 1 base at V and 5 bases at J, with 21 bases in the middle. CDR1 is SGHRS, CDR2 YFSETQ, per germline. This CDR3 spans 17 amino acids. The DNA for the CDR3 is TGCGCCAGCAGCTTGAGGGTTATTAGCCAGGCGGGGGAGACCCAGTACTTC. Its translation is CASSLRVISQAGETQYF.

The sample holds one count of this clone. The V and J genes are TRBV7-3 and TRBJ2-7; D ambiguous. CDR3 length: 14 residues. V lost 1 base, J lost 6 bases, and 13 bases lay in between. The germline V gene encodes CDR1 SGHTA and CDR2 FQGTGA. The CDR3 region has the DNA TGTGCCAGCAGCTTAAGTGGGCAGGTCCCCGAGCAGTACTTC. Protein product: CASSLSGQVPEQYF.

V and J are TRBV9 and TRBJ2-4; the match to TRBD2 covers 8 bases. Trimming took 7 bases from V and 0 from J; bases not matched to a gene: 6. CDR3 size: 15 residues. Per germline, CDR1 SGDLS and CDR2 YYNGEE. This chain's CDR3 is CASGRGEEAKNIQYF. The CDR3 nucleotides read TGTGCCAGCGGGCGGGGGGAGGAAGCCAAAAACATTCAGTACTTC.

Comment on this clone: This specimen includes other DNA sequences encoding the same CDR3. The V call is TRBV5-1, the J call TRBJ2-7; no clear D gene. The length of the CDR3 is 12 residues. In germline, CDR1 is SGHRS, CDR2 YFSETQ. The V gene lost 1 base and the J gene lost 6 bases, with 8 bases spanning the gap. CDR3 DNA: TGCGCCAGCAGCTTGTTGGGGTCCGAGCAGTACTTC. Amino acid sequence: CASSLLGSEQYF.

The V gene is TRBV27, the J gene TRBJ2-5; D uncertain. There are 13 residues in the CDR3. The germline gives CDR1 MNHEY, CDR2 SMNVEV (reference sequence). The V and J ends lost 3 bases and 4 bases respectively, with 9 bases between them. CDR3: CASSFDWRETQYF. In DNA, the CDR3 is TGTGCCAGCAGTTTTGATTGGCGAGAGACCCAGTACTTC.